This TCR beta chain was captured in a study of cytomegalovirus exposure and HLA in healthy donors. Across the study: Among about 179 million T cells, an earlier analysis found about 110 million unique TCR beta sequences. Unique TCRs numbering some 77 million, obtained from HLA-typed donors, made up an early data release.

Germline V CDR1 and CDR2: SNHLY, FYNNEI. V shed 5 bases and J shed 4 bases, with 15 bases lying between them. This CDR3 spans 15 amino acids. The study, taken as a whole, reports: According to a later analysis, donors in an Asian-associated ancestry cluster reportedly had fewer N-insertions than the 666-donor mean.

As regards this clone: The antigen is not known.

PCR used 60 Vbeta primers and 13 Jbeta primers. TCRdb's table, derived via immunoSEQ multiplex PCR, lists solely in-frame clones and lacks some. The sample lists around 150,000 clones; approximately 80% were seen once. The receptor's source is a male donor in good health and CMV-seropositive. The sequencing sample was made of PBMCs. The rearrangement uses TRBV2 and TRBJ1-3; D uncertain. The CDR3 sequence is CASSSDGGRGNTIYF. The CDR3 DNA follows: TGTGCCAGCAGTTCCGACGGCGGGAGAGGAAACACCATATATTTT. Full variable domain (remainder filled in from reference TRBV2 and TRBJ1-3): EPEVTQTPSHQVTQMGQEVILRCVPISNHLYFYWYRQILGQKVEFLVSFYNNEISEKSEIFDDQFSVERPDGSNFTLKIRSTKLEDSAMYFCASSSDGGRGNTIYFGEGSWLTVV.